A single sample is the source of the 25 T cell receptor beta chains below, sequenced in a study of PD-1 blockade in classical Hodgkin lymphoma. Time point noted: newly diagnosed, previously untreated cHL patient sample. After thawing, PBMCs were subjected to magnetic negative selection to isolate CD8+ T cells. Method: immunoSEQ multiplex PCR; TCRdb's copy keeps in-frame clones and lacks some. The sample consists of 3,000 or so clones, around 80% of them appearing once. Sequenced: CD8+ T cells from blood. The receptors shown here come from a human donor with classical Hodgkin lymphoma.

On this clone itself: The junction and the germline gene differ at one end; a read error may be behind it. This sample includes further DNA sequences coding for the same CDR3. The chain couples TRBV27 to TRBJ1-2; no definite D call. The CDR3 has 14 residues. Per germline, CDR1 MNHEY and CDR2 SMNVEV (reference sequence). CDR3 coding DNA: TGTGCCAGCAGTCCATTACACTTTAACTATGGCTACACCTTT. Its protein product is CASSPLHFNYGYTF.

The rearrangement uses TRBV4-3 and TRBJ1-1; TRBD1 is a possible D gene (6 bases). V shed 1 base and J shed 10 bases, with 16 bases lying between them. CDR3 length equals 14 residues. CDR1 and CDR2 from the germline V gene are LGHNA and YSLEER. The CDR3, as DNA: TGCGCCAGCAGCCAAGGTTTCGGGGGGCGAGGAGCTTTCTTT. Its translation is CASSQGFGGRGAFF.

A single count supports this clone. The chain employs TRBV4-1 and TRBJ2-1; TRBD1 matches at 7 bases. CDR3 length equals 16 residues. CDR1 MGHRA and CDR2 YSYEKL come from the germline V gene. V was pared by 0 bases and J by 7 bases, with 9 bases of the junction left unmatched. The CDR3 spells CASSQEKGQSRNEQFF. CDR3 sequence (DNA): TGCGCCAGCAGCCAAGAAAAGGGACAGAGCAGGAATGAGCAGTTCTTC.

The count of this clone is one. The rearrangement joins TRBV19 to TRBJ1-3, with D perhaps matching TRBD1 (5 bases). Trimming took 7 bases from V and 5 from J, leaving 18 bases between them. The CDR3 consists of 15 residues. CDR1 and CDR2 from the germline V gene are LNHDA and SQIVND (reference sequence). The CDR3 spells CASTPGPTPRNTIYF. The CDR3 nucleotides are TGTGCCAGTACCCCGGGACCGACACCCCGAAACACCATATATTTT.

The CDR3 region is CSVEDRPENTDTQYF. The CDR3 DNA reads as TGCAGCGTTGAAGATCGGCCAGAAAATACAGATACGCAGTATTTT. This chain connects TRBV29-1 to TRBJ2-3; unclear D gene. The CDR3 totals 15 residues. Between the trimmed V and J ends, which lost 0 bases and 3 bases, there was a span of 13 bases. Germline-derived CDR1 and CDR2 are SQVTM and ANQGSEA.

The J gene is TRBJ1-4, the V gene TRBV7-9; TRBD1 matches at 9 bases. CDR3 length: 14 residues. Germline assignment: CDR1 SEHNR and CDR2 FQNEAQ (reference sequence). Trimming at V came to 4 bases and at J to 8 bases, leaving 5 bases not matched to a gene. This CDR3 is CASSSGQGEEKLFF. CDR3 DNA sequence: TGTGCCAGCAGCTCGGGACAGGGAGAAGAAAAACTGTTTTTT.

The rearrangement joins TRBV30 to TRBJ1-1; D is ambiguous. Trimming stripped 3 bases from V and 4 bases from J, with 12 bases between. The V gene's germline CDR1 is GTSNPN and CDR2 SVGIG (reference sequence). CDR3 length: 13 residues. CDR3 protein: CAWRNGLGTEAFF. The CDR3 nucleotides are TGTGCCTGGAGGAACGGGCTGGGCACTGAAGCTTTCTTT.

The CDR3 region is CASSLGQGTGELFF. For the CDR3, the DNA is TGTGCCAGCAGCCTCGGCCAGGGCACCGGGGAGCTGTTTTTT. This chain uses TRBV7-2 with TRBJ2-2, with D perhaps TRBD1 (5 bases). Germline lookup yields CDR1 SGHTA and CDR2 FQGNSA. The CDR3 contains 14 residues. V was pared by 5 bases and J by 4 bases, with 11 bases between.

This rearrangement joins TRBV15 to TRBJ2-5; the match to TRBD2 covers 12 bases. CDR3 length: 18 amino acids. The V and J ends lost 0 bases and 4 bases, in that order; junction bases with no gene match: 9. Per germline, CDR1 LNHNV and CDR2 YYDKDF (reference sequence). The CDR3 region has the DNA TGTGCCACCAGCAGAGATGGGGTGGGACTAGCGGGTGGAGAGACCCAGTACTTC. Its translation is CATSRDGVGLAGGETQYF. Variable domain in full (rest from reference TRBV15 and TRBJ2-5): DAMVIQNPRYQVTQFGKPVTLSCSQTLNHNVMYWYQQKSSQAPKLLFHYYDKDFNNEADTPDNFQSRRPNTSFCFLDIRSPGLGDTAMYLCATSRDGVGLAGGETQYFGPGTRLLVL.

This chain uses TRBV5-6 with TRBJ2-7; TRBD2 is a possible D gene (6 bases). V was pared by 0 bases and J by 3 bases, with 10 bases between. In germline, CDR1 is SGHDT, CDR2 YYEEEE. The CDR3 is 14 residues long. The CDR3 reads CASSLGGDFYEQYF. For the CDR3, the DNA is TGTGCCAGCAGCTTGGGAGGGGACTTCTACGAGCAGTACTTC.

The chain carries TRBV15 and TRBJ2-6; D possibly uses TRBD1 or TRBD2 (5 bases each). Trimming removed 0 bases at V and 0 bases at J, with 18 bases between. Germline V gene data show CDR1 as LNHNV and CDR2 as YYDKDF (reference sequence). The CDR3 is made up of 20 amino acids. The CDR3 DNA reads TGTGCCACCAGCAGAGATGAGGTTCGGGACGGCTTCTCTGGGGCCAACGTCCTGACTTTC. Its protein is CATSRDEVRDGFSGANVLTF.

CDR3 sequence reads: CASSPLMGGGNTIYF. The CDR3 DNA reads TGTGCCAGCAGCCCCCTGATGGGGGGAGGAAACACCATATATTTT. The chain couples TRBV7-2 to TRBJ1-3, with D perhaps matching TRBD1 (5 bases). The germline V gene has CDR1 SGHTA and CDR2 FQGNSA. V dropped 5 bases and J dropped 4 bases, with 15 bases sitting between them. This CDR3 has 15 amino acids.

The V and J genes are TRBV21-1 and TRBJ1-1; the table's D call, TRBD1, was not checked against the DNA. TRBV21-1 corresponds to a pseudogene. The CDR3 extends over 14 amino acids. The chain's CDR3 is CASSPKTSGPEAFF. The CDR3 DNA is TGTGCCAGCAGCCCTAAAACTTCTGGGCCTGAAGCTTTCTTT.

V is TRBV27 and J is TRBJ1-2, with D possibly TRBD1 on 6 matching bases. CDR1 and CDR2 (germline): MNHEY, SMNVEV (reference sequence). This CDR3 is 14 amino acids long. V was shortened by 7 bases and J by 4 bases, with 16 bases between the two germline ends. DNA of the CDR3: TGTGCCAGCACTCCCGCGGGGGCAGGCTATGGCTACACCTTC. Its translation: CASTPAGAGYGYTF.

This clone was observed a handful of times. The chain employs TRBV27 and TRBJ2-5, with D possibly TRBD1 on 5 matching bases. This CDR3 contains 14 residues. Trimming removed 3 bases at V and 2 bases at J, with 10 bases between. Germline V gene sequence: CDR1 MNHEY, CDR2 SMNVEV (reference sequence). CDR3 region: CASSFSAGQETQYF. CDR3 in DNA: TGTGCCAGCAGTTTTTCTGCAGGGCAAGAGACCCAGTACTTC.

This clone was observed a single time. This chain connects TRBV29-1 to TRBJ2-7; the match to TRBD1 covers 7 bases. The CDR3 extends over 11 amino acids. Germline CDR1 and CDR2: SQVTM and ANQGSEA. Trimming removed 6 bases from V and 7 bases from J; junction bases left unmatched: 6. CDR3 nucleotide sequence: TGCAGCGTACAGGGGTTGGGGGAGCAGTACTTC. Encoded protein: CSVQGLGEQYF.

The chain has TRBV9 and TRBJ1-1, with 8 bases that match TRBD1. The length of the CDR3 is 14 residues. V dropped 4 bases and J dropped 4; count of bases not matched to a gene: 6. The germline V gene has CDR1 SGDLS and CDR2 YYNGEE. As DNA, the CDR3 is TGTGCCAGCAGCACCCGACAGGGGTTCACTGAAGCTTTCTTT. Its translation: CASSTRQGFTEAFF.

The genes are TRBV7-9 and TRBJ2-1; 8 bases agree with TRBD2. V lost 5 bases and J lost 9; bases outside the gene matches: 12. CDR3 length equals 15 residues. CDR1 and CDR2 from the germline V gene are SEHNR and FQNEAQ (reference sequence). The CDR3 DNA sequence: TGTGCCAGCAGCCAAGGTCCCGGGAGGGCCGTTGAGCAGTTCTTC. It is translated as CASSQGPGRAVEQFF.

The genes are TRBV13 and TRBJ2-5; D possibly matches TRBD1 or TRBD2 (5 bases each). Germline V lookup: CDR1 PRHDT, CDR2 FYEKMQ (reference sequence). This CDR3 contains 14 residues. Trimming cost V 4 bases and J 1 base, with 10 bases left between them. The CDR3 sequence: CASSWGPLQETQYF. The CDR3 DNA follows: TGTGCCAGCAGCTGGGGACCGCTCCAAGAGACCCAGTACTTC.

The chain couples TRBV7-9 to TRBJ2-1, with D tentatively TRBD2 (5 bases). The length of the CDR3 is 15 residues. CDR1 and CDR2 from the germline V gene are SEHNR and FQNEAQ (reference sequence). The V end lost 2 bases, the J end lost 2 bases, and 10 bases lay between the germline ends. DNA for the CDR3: TGTGCCAGCAGCTTACTAGCCAGCACCTACAATGAGCAGTTCTTC. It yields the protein CASSLLASTYNEQFF.

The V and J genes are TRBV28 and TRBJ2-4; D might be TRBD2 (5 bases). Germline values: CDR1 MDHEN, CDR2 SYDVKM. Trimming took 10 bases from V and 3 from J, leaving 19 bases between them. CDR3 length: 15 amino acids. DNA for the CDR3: TGTGCCACCACCGATTCTAGCCTTTACAAAAACATTCAGTACTTC. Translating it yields CATTDSSLYKNIQYF.

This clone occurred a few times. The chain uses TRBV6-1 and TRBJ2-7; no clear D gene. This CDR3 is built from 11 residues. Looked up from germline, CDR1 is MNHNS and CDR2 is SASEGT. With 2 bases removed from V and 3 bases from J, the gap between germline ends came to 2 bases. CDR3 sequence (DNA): TGTGCCAGCAGTGAAATCTACGAGCAGTACTTC. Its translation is CASSEIYEQYF.

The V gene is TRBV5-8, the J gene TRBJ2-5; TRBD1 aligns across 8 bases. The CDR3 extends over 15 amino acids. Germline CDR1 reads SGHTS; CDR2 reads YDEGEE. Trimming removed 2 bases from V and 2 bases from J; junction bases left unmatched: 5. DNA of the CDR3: TGTGCCAGCAGCTTCCTGTGGACAGGGCAAGAGACCCAGTACTTC. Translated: CASSFLWTGQETQYF.

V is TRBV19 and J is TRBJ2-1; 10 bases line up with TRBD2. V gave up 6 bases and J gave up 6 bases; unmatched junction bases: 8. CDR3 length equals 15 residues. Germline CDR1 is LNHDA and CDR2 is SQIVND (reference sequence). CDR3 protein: CASRETSGYTNEQFF. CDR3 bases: TGTGCCAGTAGGGAGACTAGCGGGTACACCAATGAGCAGTTCTTC.

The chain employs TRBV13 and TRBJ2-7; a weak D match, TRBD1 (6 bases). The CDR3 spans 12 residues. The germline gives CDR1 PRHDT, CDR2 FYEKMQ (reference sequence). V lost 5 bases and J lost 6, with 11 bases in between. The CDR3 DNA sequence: TGTGCCAGCAGCCCCATAGGGGGCGAGCAGTACTTC. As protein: CASSPIGGEQYF.